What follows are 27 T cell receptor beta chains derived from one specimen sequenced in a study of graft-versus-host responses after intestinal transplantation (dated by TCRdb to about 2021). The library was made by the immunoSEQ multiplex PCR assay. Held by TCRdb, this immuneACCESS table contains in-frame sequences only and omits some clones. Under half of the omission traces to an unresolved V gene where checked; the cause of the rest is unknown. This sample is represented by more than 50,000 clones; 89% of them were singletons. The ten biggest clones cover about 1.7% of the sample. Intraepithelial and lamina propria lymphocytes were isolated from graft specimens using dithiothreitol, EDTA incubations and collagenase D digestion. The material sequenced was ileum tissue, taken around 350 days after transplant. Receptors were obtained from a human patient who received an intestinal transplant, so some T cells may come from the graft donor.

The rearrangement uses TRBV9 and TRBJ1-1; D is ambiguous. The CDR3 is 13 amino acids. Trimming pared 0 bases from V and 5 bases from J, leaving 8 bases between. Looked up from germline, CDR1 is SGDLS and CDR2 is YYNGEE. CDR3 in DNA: TGTGCCAGCAGCGTAGTTTCGGGGACTGAAGCTTTCTTT. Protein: CASSVVSGTEAFF.

The CDR3 here is CASSYSGVDGELFF. The DNA for the CDR3 is TGTGCCAGCAGCTACAGTGGGGTAGACGGGGAGCTGTTTTTT. The gene calls are TRBV7-9 and TRBJ2-2; no firm D call. Between the trimmed V and J ends, which lost 4 bases and 7 bases, there was a span of 13 bases. The germline gives CDR1 SEHNR, CDR2 FQNEAQ (reference sequence). This CDR3 spans 14 amino acids.

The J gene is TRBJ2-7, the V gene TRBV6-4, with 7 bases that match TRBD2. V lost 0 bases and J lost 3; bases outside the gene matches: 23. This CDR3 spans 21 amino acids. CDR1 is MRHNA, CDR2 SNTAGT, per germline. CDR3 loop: CASSDSRSQDPRRDYFYEQYF. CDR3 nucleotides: TGTGCCAGCAGTGACTCCAGGTCCCAGGACCCTCGCAGGGACTACTTCTACGAGCAGTACTTC.

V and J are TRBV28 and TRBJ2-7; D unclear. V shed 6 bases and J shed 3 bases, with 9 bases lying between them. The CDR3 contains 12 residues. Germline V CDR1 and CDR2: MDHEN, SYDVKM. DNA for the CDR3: TGTGCCAGCAGCCCTCAAGGCTACGAGCAGTACTTC. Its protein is CASSPQGYEQYF.

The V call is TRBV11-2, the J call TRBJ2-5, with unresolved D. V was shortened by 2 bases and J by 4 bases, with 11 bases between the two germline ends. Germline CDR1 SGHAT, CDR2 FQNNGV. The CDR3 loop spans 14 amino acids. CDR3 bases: TGTGCCAGCAGCTTATACGTCGCCACAGAGACCCAGTACTTC. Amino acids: CASSLYVATETQYF. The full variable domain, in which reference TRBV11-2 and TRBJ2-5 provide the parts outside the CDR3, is EAGVAQSPRYKIIEKRQSVAFWCNPISGHATLYWYQQILGQGPKLLIQFQNNGVVDDSQLPKDRFSAERLKGVDSTLKIQPAKLEDSAVYLCASSLYVATETQYFGPGTRLLVL.

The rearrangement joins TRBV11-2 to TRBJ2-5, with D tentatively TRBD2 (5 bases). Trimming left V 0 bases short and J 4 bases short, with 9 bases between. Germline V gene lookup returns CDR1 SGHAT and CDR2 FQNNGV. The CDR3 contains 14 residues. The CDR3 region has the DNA TGTGCCAGCAGCTTAGAGCGGGTAGGAGAGACCCAGTACTTC. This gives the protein CASSLERVGETQYF.

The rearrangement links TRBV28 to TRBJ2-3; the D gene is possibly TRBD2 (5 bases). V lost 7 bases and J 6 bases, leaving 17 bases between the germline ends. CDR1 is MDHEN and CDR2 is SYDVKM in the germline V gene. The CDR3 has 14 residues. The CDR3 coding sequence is TGTGCCAGCATAGAAGGGAGCCTGGGGGATACGCAGTATTTT. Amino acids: CASIEGSLGDTQYF.

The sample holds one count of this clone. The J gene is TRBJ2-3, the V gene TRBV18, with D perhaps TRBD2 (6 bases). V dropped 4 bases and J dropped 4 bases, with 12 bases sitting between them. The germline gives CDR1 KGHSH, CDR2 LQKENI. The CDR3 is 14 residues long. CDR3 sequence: CASSLSGDADTQYF. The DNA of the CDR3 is TGTGCCAGCTCACTGTCGGGAGACGCAGATACGCAGTATTTT.

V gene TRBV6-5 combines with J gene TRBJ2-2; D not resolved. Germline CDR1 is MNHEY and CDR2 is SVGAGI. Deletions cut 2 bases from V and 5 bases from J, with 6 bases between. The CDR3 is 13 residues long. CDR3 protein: CASSYRWTGELFF. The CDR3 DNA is TGTGCCAGCAGTTACCGGTGGACCGGGGAGCTGTTTTTT.

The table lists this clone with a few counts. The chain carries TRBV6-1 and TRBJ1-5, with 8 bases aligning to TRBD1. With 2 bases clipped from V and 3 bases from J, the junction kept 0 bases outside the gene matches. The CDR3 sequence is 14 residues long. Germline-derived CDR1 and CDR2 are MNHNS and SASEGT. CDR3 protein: CASSEQGANQPQHF. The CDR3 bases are TGTGCCAGCAGTGAACAGGGGGCCAATCAGCCCCAGCATTTT.

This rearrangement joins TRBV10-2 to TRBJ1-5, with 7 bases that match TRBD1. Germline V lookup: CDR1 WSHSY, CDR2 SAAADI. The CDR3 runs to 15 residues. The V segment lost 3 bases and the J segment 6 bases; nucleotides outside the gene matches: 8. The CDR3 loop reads CASSEWQGVGQPQHF. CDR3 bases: TGCGCCAGCAGTGAATGGCAGGGGGTCGGTCAGCCCCAGCATTTT.

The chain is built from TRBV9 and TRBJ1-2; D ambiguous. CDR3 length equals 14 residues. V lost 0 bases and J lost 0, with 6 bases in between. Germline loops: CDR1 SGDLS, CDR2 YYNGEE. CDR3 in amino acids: CASSVAPSNYGYTF. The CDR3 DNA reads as TGTGCCAGCAGCGTAGCTCCTTCTAACTATGGCTACACCTTC.

This CDR3 is CASSPQMNTEAFF. The CDR3 DNA follows: TGTGCCAGCTCACCACAGATGAACACTGAAGCTTTCTTT. The chain recombines TRBV18 with TRBJ1-1; no reliable D call. V lost 1 base and J 0 bases, leaving 3 bases between the germline ends. This CDR3 is built from 13 residues. The V gene's germline CDR1 is KGHSH and CDR2 LQKENI.

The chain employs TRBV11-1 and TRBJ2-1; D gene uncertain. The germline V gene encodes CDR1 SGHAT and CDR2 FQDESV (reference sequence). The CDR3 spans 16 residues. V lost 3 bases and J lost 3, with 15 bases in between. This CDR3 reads CASSFSGRIHYNEQFF. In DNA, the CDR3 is TGTGCCAGCAGCTTTTCCGGCCGTATCCACTACAATGAGCAGTTCTTC.

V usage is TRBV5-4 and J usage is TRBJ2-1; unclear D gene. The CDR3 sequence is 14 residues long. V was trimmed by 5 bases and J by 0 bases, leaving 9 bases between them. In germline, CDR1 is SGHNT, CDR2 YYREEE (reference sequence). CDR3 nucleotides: TGTGCCAGCAGGAGTGCAAGCTCCTACAATGAGCAGTTCTTC. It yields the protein CASRSASSYNEQFF.

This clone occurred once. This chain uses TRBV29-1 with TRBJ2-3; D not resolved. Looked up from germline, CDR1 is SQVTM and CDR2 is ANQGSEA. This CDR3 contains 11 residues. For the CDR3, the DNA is TGCAGGGTTTCTAGGGTAGATACGCAGTATTTT. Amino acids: CRVSRVDTQYF.

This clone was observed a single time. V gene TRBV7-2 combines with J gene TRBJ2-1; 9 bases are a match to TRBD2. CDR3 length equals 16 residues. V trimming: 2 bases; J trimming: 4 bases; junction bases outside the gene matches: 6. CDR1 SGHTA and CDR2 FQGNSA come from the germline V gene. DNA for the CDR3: TGTGCCAGCAGCTTATGGCTAGCGGGACCATACAATGAGCAGTTCTTC. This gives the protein CASSLWLAGPYNEQFF.

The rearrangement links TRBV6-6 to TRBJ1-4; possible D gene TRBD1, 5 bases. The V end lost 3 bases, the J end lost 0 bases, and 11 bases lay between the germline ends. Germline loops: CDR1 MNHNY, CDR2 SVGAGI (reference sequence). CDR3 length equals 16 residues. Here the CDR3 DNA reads TGTGCCAGCAGTTATCGGGGGACTTCAACTAATGAAAAACTGTTTTTT. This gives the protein CASSYRGTSTNEKLFF.

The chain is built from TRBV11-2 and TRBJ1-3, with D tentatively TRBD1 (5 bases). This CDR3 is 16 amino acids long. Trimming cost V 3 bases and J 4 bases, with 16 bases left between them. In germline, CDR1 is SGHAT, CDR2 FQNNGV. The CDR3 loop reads CASSFTVTRDGNTIYF. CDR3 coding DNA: TGTGCCAGCAGCTTCACGGTCACTAGGGACGGAAACACCATATATTTT. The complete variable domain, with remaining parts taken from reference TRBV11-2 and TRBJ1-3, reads EAGVAQSPRYKIIEKRQSVAFWCNPISGHATLYWYQQILGQGPKLLIQFQNNGVVDDSQLPKDRFSAERLKGVDSTLKIQPAKLEDSAVYLCASSFTVTRDGNTIYFGEGSWLTVV.

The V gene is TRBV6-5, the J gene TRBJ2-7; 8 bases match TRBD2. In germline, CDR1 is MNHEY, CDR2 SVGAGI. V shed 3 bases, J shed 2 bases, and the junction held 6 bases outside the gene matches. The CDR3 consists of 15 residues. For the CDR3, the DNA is TGTGCCAGCAGTTATCTCGGGGGGGTGGCCTACGAGCAGTACTTC. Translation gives CASSYLGGVAYEQYF.

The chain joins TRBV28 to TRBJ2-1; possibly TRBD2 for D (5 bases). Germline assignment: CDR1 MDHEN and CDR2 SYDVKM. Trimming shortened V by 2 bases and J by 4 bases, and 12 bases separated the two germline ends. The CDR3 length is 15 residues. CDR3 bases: TGTGCCAGCAGTTTAATGGGAGTCGGGTACAATGAGCAGTTCTTC. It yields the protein CASSLMGVGYNEQFF.

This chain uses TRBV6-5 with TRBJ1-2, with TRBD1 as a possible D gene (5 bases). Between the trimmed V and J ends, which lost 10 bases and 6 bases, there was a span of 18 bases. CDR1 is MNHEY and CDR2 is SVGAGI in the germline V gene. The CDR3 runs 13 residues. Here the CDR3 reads CATKVTGRNGYTF. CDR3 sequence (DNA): TGTGCCACCAAAGTTACGGGGCGGAATGGCTACACCTTC.

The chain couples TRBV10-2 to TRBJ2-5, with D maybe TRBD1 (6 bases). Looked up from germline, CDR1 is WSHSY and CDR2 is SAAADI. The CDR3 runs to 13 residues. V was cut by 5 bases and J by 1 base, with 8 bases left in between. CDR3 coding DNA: TGCGCCAGCAGTTCGGACAGCCAAGAGACCCAGTACTTC. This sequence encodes CASSSDSQETQYF.

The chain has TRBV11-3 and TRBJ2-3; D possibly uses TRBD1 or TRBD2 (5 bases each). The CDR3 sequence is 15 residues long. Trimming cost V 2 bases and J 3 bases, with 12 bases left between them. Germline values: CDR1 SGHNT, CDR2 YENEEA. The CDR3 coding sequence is TGTGCCAGCAGCTTATCCCCGGGGCAGACAGATACGCAGTATTTT. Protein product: CASSLSPGQTDTQYF. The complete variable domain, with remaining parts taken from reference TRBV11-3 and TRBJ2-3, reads EAGVVQSPRYKIIEKKQPVAFWCNPISGHNTLYWYLQNLGQGPELLIRYENEEAVDDSQLPKDRFSAERLKGVDSTLKIQPAELGDSAVYLCASSLSPGQTDTQYFGPGTRLTVL.

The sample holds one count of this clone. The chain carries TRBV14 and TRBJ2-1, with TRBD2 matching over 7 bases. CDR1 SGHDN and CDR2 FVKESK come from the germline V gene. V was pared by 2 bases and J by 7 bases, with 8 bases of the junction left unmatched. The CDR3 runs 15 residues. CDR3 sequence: CASSQPKRLANEQFF. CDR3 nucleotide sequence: TGTGCCAGCAGCCAACCAAAGAGACTAGCAAATGAGCAGTTCTTC.

The CDR3: CASSPRAGVETQYF. CDR3 bases: TGTGCCAGCTCACCTCGAGCGGGAGTGGAGACCCAGTACTTC. The V and J genes are TRBV18 and TRBJ2-5, with TRBD2 identical over 8 bases. The CDR3 sequence is 14 residues long. V was pared by 3 bases and J by 5 bases, with 5 bases of the junction left unmatched. Germline CDR1 reads KGHSH; CDR2 reads LQKENI.

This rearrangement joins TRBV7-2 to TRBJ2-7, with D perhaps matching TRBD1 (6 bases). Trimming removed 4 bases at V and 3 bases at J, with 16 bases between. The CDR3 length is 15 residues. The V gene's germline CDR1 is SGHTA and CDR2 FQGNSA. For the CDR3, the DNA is TGTGCCAGCAGCTCACAGGGTTTAACTTTCTACGAGCAGTACTTC. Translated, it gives CASSSQGLTFYEQYF.